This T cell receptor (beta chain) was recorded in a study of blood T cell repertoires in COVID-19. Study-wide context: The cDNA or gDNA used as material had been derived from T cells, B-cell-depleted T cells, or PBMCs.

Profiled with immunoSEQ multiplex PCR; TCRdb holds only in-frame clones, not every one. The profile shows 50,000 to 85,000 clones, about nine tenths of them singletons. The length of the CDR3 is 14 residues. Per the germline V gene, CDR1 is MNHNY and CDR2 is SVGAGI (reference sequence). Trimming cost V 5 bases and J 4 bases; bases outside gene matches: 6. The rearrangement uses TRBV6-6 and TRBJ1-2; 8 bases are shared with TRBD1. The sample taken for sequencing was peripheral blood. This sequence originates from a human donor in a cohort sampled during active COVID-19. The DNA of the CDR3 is TGTGCCAGCAGTCAGGGGGCAGGAAGCTATGGCTACACCTTC. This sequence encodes CASSQGAGSYGYTF.